The 17 T cell receptor beta chains given below trace back to one sample, sequenced in a study of blood T cell repertoires in COVID-19. Profiling relied on immunoSEQ multiplex PCR, and the TCRdb table lists in-frame clones only, not all of them. The sample includes more than 200,000 clones, 70% to 90% of them seen just once. The source material was peripheral blood. All receptors derive from a man at least 80 years old with acute or convalescent COVID-19.

The chain couples TRBV7-2 to TRBJ1-3; maybe TRBD1 (5 bases). The CDR3 is made up of 17 amino acids. Germline V gene lookup returns CDR1 SGHTA and CDR2 FQGNSA. Trimming pared 5 bases from V and 2 bases from J, leaving 19 bases between. The CDR3 here is CASSPHETAFAGNTIYF. DNA of the CDR3: TGTGCCAGCAGCCCTCACGAGACAGCTTTCGCTGGAAACACCATATATTTT. Combining the CDR3 with reference TRBV7-2 and TRBJ1-3 gives the whole variable domain GAGVSQSPSNKVTEKGKDVELRCDPISGHTALYWYRQSLGQGLEFLIYFQGNSAPDKSGLPSDRFSAERTGGSVSTLTIQRTQQEDSAVYLCASSPHETAFAGNTIYFGEGSWLTVV.

V and J are TRBV12-3 or TRBV12-4 and TRBJ2-1; D is undetermined. With 5 bases removed from V and 9 bases from J, the gap between germline ends came to 8 bases. The CDR3 is made up of 11 amino acids. CDR3 bases: TGTGCCAGCAGTCGTCTCGGTGAGCAGTTCTTC. Amino acids: CASSRLGEQFF.

A word on this clone: Other nucleotide sequences from this sample produce the same CDR3. The chain is built from TRBV29-1 and TRBJ2-5; TRBD1 matches at 7 bases. CDR1 and CDR2 (germline): SQVTM, ANQGSEA. V lost 6 bases to trimming and J lost 5 bases; unmatched junction nucleotides: 6. There are 12 residues in the CDR3. CDR3 bases: TGCAGCGTAGTACAGGGGACGGAGACCCAGTACTTC. It yields the protein CSVVQGTETQYF.

This chain joins TRBV19 and TRBJ1-3; no definite D call. This CDR3 contains 15 residues. Germline V gene sequence: CDR1 LNHDA, CDR2 SQIVND (reference sequence). The germline V and J ends were trimmed by 3 bases and 0 bases, with 9 bases remaining between them. The CDR3 DNA follows: TGTGCCAGTAGTATTACACGCCACTCTGGAAACACCATATATTTT. Its protein product is CASSITRHSGNTIYF.

The V gene is TRBV6-5, the J gene TRBJ2-7; 8 nucleotides align to TRBD2. CDR1 and CDR2 (germline): MNHEY, SVGAGI. This CDR3 spans 14 amino acids. The V segment lost 10 bases and the J segment 1 base; nucleotides outside the gene matches: 9. DNA for the CDR3: TGTGCCACCATAGGGGCGGGGGGATCCTACGAGCAGTACTTC. Translated: CATIGAGGSYEQYF.

The CDR3 protein is CASSYGGTGGSSPLHF. CDR3 coding DNA: TGTGCCAGCAGTTATGGAGGAACAGGGGGATCTTCACCCCTCCACTTT. This chain connects TRBV6-5 to TRBJ1-6, with TRBD1 matching 8 bases. The CDR3 runs 16 residues. Germline assignment: CDR1 MNHEY and CDR2 SVGAGI. Trimming took 3 bases from V and 9 from J; bases not matched to a gene: 10.

This clone was counted a few times. J is TRBJ2-7 and V is TRBV29-1, with D possibly matching TRBD1 (5 bases). The CDR3 has 13 amino acids. CDR1 and CDR2 from the germline V gene are SQVTM and ANQGSEA. Trimming pared 3 bases from V and 5 bases from J, leaving 14 bases between. CDR3 DNA: TGCAGCGTTGACAAGGGGCAAGCGAACGAGCAGTACTTC. Translating gives CSVDKGQANEQYF.

This chain uses TRBV4-3 with TRBJ1-3; D not certain. Germline CDR1 LGHNA, CDR2 YSLEER. The CDR3 covers 16 residues. The germline V and J ends were trimmed by 0 bases and 0 bases, with 9 bases remaining between them. The CDR3 region is CASSQEQAYSGNTIYF. The CDR3 DNA is TGCGCCAGCAGCCAAGAGCAGGCCTACTCTGGAAACACCATATATTTT.

The genes are TRBV21-1 and TRBJ2-7; the table's D gene call, TRBD2, was not cross checked with the DNA. TRBV21-1 is recorded as a pseudogene. The CDR3 contains 15 residues. The CDR3 protein is CASSKAVVGENEQYF. The CDR3 region has the DNA TGTGCCAGCAGCAAAGCAGTGGTCGGAGAAAACGAGCAGTACTTC.

A few counts support this clone. J is TRBJ2-7 and V is TRBV10-3; TRBD1 matches 10 bases. V lost 6 bases to trimming and J lost 5 bases; unmatched junction nucleotides: 10. Germline CDR1 is ENHRY and CDR2 is SYGVKD. This CDR3 has 15 amino acids. In DNA form, the CDR3 reads TGTGCCATCAGCCCTATGACAGGGGGCATAGACGAGCAGTACTTC. Protein product: CAISPMTGGIDEQYF.

This clone was seen only once. The V and J genes are TRBV5-4 and TRBJ2-2; 12 bases line up with TRBD1. The CDR3 covers 16 residues. Losses at the gene ends were 4 bases for V and 7 bases for J; bases not matched to a gene: 8. Germline CDR1 reads SGHNT; CDR2 reads YYREEE (reference sequence). The CDR3 here is CASSAGTGGWNGELFF. For the CDR3, the DNA is TGTGCCAGCAGCGCCGGGACAGGGGGCTGGAACGGGGAGCTGTTTTTT.

The chain combines TRBV24-1 with TRBJ1-5, with a tentative D call TRBD1 (6 bases). CDR1 KGHDR and CDR2 SFDVKD come from the germline V gene. The CDR3 runs to 15 residues. The V and J ends lost 2 bases and 4 bases respectively, with 11 bases between them. The CDR3 reads CATSDSGQLNQPQHF. CDR3 nucleotides: TGTGCCACCAGTGATTCCGGACAGTTAAATCAGCCCCAGCATTTT.

This clone was seen once. The chain combines TRBV7-2 with TRBJ1-2; a possible D gene is TRBD1 (5 bases). Deletions cut 3 bases from V and 2 bases from J, with 10 bases between. Germline CDR1 reads SGHTA; CDR2 reads FQGNSA. This CDR3 spans 14 amino acids. CDR3 nucleotides: TGTGCCAGCAGCTTGGGGCCTCAAAACTATGGCTACACCTTC. Translation gives CASSLGPQNYGYTF.

The rearrangement uses TRBV4-3 and TRBJ1-6; no definite D call. The ends were cut back, 0 bases at V and 12 bases at J, with 15 bases in the middle. Germline V gene sequence: CDR1 LGHNA, CDR2 YSLEER. The CDR3 spans 15 residues. CDR3: CASSQDLGLGRPLHF. Written as DNA, the CDR3 is TGCGCCAGCAGCCAAGATCTAGGCCTAGGAAGACCCCTCCACTTT.

This chain uses TRBV7-8 with TRBJ2-3; 8 bases agree with TRBD2. Germline V gene sequence: CDR1 SGHVS, CDR2 FQNEAQ. V was pared by 6 bases and J by 3 bases, with 5 bases of the junction left unmatched. This CDR3 region has 14 residues. CDR3 bases: TGTGCCAGCAGACGTACTAGCGGAACAGATACGCAGTATTTT. Amino acid sequence: CASRRTSGTDTQYF.

V is TRBV5-8 and J is TRBJ1-5; weak D call: TRBD1 (6 bases). This CDR3 region has 17 residues. Trimming removed 4 bases at V and 3 bases at J, with 20 bases between. Germline-derived CDR1 and CDR2 are SGHTS and YDEGEE. The CDR3 region is CASSRARIQGANQPQHF. CDR3 DNA: TGTGCCAGCAGCCGAGCTCGAATACAGGGAGCCAATCAGCCCCAGCATTTT. Together with reference TRBV5-8 and TRBJ1-5, the CDR3 gives the full variable domain: EAGVTQSPTHLIKTRGQQATLRCSPISGHTSVYWYQQALGLGLQFLLWYDEGEERNRGNFPPRFSGRQFPNYSSELNVNALELEDSALYLCASSRARIQGANQPQHFGDGTRLSIL.

The chain has TRBV6-5 and TRBJ1-1; D unclear. V was shortened by 4 bases and J by 10 bases, with 19 bases between the two germline ends. Germline assignment: CDR1 MNHEY and CDR2 SVGAGI. This CDR3 region has 14 residues. As DNA, the CDR3 is TGTGCCAGCAGTTGGAAGGGTTTCCGGGAGCGAGCTTTCTTT. Protein product: CASSWKGFRERAFF.